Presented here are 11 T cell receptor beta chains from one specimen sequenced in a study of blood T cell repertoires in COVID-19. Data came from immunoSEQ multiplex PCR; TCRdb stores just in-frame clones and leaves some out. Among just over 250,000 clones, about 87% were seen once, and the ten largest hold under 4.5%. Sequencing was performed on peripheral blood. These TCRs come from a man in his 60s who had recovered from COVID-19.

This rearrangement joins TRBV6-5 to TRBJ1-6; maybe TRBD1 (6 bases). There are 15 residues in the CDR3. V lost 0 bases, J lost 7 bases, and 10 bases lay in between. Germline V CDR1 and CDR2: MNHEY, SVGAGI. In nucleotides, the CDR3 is TGTGCCAGCAGTTACTCGGGGGCTAGGAATTCACCCCTCCACTTT. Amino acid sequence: CASSYSGARNSPLHF.

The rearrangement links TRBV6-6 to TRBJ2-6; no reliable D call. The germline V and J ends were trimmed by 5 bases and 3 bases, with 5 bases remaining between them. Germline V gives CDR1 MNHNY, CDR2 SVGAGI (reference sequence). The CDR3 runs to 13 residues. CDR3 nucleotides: TGTGCCAGCAGTCCTTATGGGGCCAACGTCCTGACTTTC. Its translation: CASSPYGANVLTF.

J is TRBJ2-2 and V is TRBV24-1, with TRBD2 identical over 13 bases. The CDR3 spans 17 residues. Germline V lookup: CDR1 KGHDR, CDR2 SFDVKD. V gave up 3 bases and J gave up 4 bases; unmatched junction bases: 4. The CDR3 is CATSDQRTSGGTGELFF. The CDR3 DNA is TGTGCCACCAGTGATCAAAGGACTAGCGGGGGCACCGGGGAGCTGTTTTTT.

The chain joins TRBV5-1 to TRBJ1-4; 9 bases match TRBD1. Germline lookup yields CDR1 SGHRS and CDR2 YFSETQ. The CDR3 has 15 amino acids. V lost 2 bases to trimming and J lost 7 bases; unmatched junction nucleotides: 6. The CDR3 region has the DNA TGCGCCAGCAGCTTCTTTACAGGGGGCGCTGAAAAACTGTTTTTT. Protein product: CASSFFTGGAEKLFF.

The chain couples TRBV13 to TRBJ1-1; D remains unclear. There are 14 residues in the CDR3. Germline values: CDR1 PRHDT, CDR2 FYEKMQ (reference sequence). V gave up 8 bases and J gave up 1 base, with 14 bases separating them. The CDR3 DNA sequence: TGTGCCAGCGGGAGGCGACCGCAGAACACTGAAGCTTTCTTT. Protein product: CASGRRPQNTEAFF.

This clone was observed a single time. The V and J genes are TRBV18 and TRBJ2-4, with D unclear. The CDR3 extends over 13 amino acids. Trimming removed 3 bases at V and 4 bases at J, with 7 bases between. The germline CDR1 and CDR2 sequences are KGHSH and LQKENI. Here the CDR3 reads CASSPPSKNIQYF. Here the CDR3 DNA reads TGTGCCAGCTCACCCCCCTCGAAAAACATTCAGTACTTC.

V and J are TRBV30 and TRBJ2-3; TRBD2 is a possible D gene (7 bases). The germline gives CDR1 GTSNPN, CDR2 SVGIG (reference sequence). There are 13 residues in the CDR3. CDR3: CAGGGGHGDTQYF. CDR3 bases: TGTGCGGGGGGCGGGGGCCATGGAGATACGCAGTATTTT.

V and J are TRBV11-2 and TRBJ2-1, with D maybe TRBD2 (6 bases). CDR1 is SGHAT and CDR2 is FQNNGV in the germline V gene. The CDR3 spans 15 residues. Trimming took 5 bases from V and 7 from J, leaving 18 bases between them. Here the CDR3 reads CASSKRGLALNEQFF. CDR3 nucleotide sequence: TGTGCCAGCAGCAAACGTGGGCTAGCGCTTAATGAGCAGTTCTTC. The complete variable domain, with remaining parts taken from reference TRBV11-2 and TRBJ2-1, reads EAGVAQSPRYKIIEKRQSVAFWCNPISGHATLYWYQQILGQGPKLLIQFQNNGVVDDSQLPKDRFSAERLKGVDSTLKIQPAKLEDSAVYLCASSKRGLALNEQFFGPGTRLTVL.

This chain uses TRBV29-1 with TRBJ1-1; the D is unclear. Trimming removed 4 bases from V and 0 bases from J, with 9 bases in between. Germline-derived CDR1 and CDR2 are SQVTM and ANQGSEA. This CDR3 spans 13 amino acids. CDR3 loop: CSVGQDMNTEAFF. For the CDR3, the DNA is TGCAGCGTTGGACAAGACATGAACACTGAAGCTTTCTTT.

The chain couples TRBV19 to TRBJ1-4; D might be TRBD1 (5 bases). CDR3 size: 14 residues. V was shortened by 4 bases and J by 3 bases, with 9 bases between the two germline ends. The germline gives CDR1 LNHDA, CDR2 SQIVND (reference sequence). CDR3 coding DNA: TGTGCCAGTAGTAACAGGCCCTCTAATGAAAAACTGTTTTTT. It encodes CASSNRPSNEKLFF. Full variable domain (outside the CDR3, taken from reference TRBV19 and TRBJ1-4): DGGITQSPKYLFRKEGQNVTLSCEQNLNHDAMYWYRQDPGQGLRLIYYSQIVNDFQKGDIAEGYSVSREKKESFPLTVTSAQKNPTAFYLCASSNRPSNEKLFFGSGTQLSVL.

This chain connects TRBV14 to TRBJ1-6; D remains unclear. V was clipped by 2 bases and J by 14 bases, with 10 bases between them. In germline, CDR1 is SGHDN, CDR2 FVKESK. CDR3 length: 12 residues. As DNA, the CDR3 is TGTGCCAGCAGCCAAACCCCGGGGTCCCTCCACTTT. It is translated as CASSQTPGSLHF. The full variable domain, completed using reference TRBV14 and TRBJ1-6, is EAGVTQFPSHSVIEKGQTVTLRCDPISGHDNLYWYRRVMGKEIKFLLHFVKESKQDESGMPNNRFLAERTGGTYSTLKVQPAELEDSGVYFCASSQTPGSLHFGNGTRLTVT.